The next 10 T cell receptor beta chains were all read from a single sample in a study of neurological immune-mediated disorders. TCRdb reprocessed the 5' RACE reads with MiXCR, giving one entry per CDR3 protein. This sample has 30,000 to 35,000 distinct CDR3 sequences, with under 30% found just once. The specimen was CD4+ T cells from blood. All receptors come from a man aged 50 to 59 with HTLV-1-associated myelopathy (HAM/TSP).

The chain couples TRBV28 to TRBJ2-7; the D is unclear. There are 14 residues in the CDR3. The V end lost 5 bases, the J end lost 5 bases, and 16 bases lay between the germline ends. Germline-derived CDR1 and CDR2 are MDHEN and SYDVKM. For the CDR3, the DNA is TGTGCCAGCAGTAGACATTCCCTACCTGACGAGCAGTACTTC. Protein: CASSRHSLPDEQYF.

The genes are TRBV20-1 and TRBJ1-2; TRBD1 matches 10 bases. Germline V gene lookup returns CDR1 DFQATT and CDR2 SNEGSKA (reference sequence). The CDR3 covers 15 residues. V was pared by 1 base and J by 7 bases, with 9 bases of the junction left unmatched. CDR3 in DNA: TGCAGTGCTAGAGCCGGGACAGGGGATCTGGGTGGCTACACCTTC. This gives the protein CSARAGTGDLGGYTF.

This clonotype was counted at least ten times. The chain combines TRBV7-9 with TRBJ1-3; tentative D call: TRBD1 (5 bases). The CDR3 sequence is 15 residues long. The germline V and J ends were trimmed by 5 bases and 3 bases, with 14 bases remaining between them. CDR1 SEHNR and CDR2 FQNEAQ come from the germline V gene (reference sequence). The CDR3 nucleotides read TGTGCCAGCAGCGAAGGGACCCCTCTTGGAAACACCATATATTTT. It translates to CASSEGTPLGNTIYF.

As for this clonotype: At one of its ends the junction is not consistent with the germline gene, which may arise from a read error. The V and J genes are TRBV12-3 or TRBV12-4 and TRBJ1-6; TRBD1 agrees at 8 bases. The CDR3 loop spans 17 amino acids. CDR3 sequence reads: CVSSRPQGASYNSCLHF. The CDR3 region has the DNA TGTGTCAGCAGTCGTCCGCAGGGGGCGTCCTATAATTCATGCCTCCACTTT.

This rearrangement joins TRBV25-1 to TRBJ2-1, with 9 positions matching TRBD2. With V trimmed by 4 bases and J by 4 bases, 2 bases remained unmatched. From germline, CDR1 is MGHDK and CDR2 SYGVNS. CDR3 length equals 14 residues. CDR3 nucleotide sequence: TGTGCCAGCAGTGTAGCGGGGGATTACAATGAGCAGTTCTTC. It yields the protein CASSVAGDYNEQFF.

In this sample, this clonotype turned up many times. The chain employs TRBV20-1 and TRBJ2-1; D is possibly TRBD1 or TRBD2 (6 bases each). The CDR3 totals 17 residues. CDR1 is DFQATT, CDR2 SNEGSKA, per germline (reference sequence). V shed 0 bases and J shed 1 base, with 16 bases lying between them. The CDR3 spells CSARDVLGGTSYNEQFF. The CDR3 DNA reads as TGCAGTGCTAGAGATGTTTTGGGCGGGACATCCTACAATGAGCAGTTCTTC.

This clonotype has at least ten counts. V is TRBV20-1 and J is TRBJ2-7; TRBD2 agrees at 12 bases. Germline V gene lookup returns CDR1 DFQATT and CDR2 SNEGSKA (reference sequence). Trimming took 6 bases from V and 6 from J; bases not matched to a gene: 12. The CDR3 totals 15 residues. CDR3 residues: CSAPNSLAGGREQYF. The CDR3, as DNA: TGCAGTGCACCTAATTCACTAGCGGGAGGACGCGAGCAGTACTTC.

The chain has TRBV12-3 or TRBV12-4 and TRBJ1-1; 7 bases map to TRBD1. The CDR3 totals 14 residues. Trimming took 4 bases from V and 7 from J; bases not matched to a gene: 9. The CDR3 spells CASSSQDREVEAFF. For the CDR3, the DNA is TGTGCCAGCAGTTCACAAGACAGGGAAGTTGAAGCTTTCTTT.

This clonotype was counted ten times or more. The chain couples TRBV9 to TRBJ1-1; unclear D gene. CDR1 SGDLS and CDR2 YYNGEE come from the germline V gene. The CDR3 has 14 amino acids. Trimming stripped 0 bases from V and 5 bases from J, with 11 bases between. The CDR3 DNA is TGTGCCAGCAGCGTAGCTGGGTTGGGGACTGAAGCTTTCTTT. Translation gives CASSVAGLGTEAFF.

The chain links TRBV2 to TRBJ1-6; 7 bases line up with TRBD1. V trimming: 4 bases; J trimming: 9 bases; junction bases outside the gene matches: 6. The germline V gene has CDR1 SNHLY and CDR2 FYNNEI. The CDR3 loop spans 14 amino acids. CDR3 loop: CASSAGTVASPLHF. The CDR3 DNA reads TGTGCCAGCAGTGCCGGGACAGTGGCTTCACCCCTCCACTTT.